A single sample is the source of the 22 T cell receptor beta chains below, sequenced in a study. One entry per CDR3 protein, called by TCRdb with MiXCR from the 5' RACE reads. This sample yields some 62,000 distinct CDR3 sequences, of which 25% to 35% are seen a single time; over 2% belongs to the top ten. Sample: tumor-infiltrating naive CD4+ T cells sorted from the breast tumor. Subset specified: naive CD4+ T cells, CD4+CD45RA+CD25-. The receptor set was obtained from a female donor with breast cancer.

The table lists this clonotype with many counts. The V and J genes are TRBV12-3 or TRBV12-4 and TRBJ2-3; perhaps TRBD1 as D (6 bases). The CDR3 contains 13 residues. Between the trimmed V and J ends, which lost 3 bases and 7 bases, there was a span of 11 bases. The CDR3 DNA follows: TGTGCCAGCAGTTTGATAGGGGACAATACGCAGTATTTT. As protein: CASSLIGDNTQYF.

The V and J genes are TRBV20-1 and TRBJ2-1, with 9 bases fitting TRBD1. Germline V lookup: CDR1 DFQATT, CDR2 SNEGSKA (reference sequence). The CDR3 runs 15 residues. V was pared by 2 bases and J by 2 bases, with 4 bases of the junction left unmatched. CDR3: CSARSGTGPYNEQFF. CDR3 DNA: TGCAGTGCTAGATCTGGGACAGGGCCCTACAATGAGCAGTTCTTC.

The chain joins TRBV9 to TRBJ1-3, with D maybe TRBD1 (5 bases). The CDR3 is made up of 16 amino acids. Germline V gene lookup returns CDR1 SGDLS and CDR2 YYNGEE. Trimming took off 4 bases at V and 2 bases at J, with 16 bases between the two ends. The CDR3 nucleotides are TGTGCCAGCAGCCCAGACGAGGGGCGCCCTGGAAACACCATATATTTT. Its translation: CASSPDEGRPGNTIYF.

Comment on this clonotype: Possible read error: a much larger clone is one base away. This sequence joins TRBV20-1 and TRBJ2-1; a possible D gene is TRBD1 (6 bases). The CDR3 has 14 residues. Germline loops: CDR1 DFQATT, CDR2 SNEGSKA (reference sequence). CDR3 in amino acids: CSIPGHQLNNEQLF. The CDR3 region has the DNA TGCAGTATACCGGGACATCAGTTGAACAATGAGCAGCTCTTC.

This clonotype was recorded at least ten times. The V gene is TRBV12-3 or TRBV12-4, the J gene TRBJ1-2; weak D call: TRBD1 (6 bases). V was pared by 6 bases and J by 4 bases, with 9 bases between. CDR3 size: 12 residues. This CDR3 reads CASSRQVYGYTF. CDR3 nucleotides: TGTGCCAGCAGCCGACAGGTCTATGGCTACACCTTC.

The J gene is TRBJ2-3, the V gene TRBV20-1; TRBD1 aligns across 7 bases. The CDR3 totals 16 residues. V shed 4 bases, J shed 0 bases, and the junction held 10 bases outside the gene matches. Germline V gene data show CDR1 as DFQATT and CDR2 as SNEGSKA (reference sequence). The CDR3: CSAIDLGQSSTDTQYF. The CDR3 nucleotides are TGCAGTGCTATCGATTTGGGACAGTCTAGCACAGATACGCAGTATTTT.

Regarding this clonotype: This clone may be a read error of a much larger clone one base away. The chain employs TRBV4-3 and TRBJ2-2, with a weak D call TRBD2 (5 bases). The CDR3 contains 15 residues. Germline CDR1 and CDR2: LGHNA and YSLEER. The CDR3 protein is CASSQDRKTAGEPFF. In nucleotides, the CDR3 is TGCGCCAGCAGCCAAGATCGGAAAACCGCCGGGGAGCCGTTTTTT.

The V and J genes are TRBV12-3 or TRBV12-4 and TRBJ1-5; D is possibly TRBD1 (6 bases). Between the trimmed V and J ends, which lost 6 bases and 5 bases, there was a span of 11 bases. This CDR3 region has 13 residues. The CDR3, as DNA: TGTGCCAGCAGGTTAAAGGGGGATCAGCCCCAGCATTTT. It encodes CASRLKGDQPQHF.

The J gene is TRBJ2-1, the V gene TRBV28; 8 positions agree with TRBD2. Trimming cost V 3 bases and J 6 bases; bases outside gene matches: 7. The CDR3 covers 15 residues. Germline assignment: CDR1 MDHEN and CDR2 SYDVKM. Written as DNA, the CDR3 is TGTGCCAGCAGTTTTTCGAGCGGGAGAGGCAATGAGCAGTTCTTC. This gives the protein CASSFSSGRGNEQFF.

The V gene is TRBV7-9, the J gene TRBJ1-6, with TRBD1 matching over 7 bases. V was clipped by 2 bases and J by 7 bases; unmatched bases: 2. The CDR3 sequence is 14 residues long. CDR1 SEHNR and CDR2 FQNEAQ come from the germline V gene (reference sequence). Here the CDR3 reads CASSLTGVNSPLHF. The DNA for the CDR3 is TGTGCCAGCAGCTTAACAGGGGTCAATTCACCCCTCCACTTT.

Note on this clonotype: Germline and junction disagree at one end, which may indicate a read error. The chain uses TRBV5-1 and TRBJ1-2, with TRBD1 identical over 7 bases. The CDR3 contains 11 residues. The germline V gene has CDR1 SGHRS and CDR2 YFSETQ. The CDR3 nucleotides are TGCGCCAGCAGCCTAGACAGGGAGGTCCCCTTC. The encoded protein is CASSLDREVPF.

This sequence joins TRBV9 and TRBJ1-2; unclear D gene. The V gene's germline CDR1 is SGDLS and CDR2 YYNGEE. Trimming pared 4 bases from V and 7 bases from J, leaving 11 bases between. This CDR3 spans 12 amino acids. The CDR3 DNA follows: TGTGCCAGCAGCCCGCTTTTCTCTGGCTACACCTTC. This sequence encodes CASSPLFSGYTF.

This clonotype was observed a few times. The chain's CDR3 is CASSQDIQGVPTNGDEKLFF. The CDR3 region has the DNA TGTGCCAGCAGCCAAGATATTCAGGGAGTTCCAACTAACGGGGATGAAAAACTGTTTTTT. V gene TRBV4-2 combines with J gene TRBJ1-4; possibly TRBD1 for D (5 bases). The CDR3 has 20 residues. Germline V CDR1 and CDR2: LGHNA, YNFKEQ. The ends were cut back, 0 bases at V and 6 bases at J, with 26 bases in the middle.

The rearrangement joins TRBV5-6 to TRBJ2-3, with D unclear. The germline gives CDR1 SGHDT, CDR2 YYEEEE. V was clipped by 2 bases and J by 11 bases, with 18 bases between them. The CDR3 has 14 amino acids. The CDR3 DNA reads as TGTGCCAGCAGCTTAATCGTCTCCTACAATGAGCAGTATTTT. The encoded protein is CASSLIVSYNEQYF. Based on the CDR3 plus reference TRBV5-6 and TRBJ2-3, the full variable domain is DAGVTQSPTHLIKTRGQQVTLRCSPKSGHDTVSWYQQALGQGPQFIFQYYEEEERQRGNFPDRFSGHQFPNYSSELNVNALLLGDSALYLCASSLIVSYNEQYFGPGTRLTVL.

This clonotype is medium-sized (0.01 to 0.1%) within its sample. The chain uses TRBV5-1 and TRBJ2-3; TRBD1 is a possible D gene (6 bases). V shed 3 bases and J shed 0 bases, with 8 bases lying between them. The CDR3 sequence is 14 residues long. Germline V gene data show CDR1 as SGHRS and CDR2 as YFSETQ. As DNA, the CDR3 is TGCGCCAGCAGCTCAACAGGGAGCACAGATACGCAGTATTTT. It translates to CASSSTGSTDTQYF.

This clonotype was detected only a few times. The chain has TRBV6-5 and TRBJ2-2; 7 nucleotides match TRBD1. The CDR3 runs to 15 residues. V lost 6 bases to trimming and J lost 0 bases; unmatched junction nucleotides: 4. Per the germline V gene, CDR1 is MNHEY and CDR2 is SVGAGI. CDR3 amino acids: CASRMDRTNTGELFF. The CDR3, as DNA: TGTGCCAGCAGGATGGACAGGACGAACACCGGGGAGCTGTTTTTT.

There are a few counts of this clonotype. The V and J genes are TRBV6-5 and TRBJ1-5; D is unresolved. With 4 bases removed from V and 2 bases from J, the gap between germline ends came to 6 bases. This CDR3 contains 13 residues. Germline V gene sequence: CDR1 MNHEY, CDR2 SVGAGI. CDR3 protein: CASSFDGNQPQHF. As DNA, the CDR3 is TGTGCCAGCAGTTTCGACGGCAATCAGCCCCAGCATTTT.

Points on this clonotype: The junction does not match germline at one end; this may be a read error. The CDR3 coding sequence is TGCAGTGCTGATAGACAGTCCGGGGAGGAAGTCGGTATTATTTTT. It codes for CSADRQSGEEVGIIF. This sequence joins TRBV20-1 and TRBJ2-2; the D gene is possibly TRBD2 (6 bases). The germline CDR1 and CDR2 sequences are DFQATT and SNEGSKA (reference sequence). The CDR3 contains 15 residues.

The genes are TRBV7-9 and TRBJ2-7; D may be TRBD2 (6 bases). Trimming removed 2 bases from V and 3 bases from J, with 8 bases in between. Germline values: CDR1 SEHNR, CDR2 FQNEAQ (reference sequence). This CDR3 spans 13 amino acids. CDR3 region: CASSLPSVYEQYF. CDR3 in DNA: TGTGCCAGCAGCTTACCTAGCGTCTACGAGCAGTACTTC.

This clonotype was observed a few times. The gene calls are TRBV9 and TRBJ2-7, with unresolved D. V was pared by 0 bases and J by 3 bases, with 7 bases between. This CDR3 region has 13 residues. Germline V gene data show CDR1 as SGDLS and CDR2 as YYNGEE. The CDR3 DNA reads TGTGCCAGCAGCGTAGAACAAAACTACGAGCAGTACTTC. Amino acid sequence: CASSVEQNYEQYF. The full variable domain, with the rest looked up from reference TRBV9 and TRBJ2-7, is DSGVTQTPKHLITATGQRVTLRCSPRSGDLSVYWYQQSLDQGLQFLIQYYNGEERAKGNILERFSAQQFPDLHSELNLSSLELGDSALYFCASSVEQNYEQYFGPGTRLTVT.

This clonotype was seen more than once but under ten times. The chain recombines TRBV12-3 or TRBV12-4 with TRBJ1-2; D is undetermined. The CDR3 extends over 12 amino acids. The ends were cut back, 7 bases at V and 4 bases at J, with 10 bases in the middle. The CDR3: CASNNAGYGYTF. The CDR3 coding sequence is TGTGCCAGCAATAACGCGGGCTATGGCTACACCTTC.

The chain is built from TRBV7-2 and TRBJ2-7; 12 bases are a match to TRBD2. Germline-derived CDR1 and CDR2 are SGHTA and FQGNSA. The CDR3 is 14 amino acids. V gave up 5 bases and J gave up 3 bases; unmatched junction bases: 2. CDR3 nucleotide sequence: TGTGCCAGCAGCAGGACTAGCGGGAACTACGAGCAGTACTTC. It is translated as CASSRTSGNYEQYF. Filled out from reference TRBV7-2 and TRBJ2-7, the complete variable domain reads GAGVSQSPSNKVTEKGKDVELRCDPISGHTALYWYRQSLGQGLEFLIYFQGNSAPDKSGLPSDRFSAERTGGSVSTLTIQRTQQEDSAVYLCASSRTSGNYEQYFGPGTRLTVT.